A selection of T cell receptor beta chains follows, all from one sample in a study of vaccination and CD4 T cells after COVID-19. No cognate antigen is known for these TCRs. Via MiXCR, TCRdb re-called the PCR reads, giving one row per CDR3 protein. The sample contains over 15,000 distinct CDR3 sequences, roughly 46% of which appear only once. The sequences come from CD4+ T cells from blood, cultured in vitro, collected after SARS-CoV-2 vaccination. The receptors stem from a human donor who had recovered from COVID-19. CDR3s include the opening cysteine and the closing phenylalanine or tryptophan. Each record gives: clone size, V gene, D gene, J gene, CDR3 DNA, CDR3 protein. A D gene is named only where the DNA matches it firmly. The size of a clone is reported for some rows only, either as once, few or many, or as a class for expanded clones.

clone size: once; V gene: TRBV10-1; D gene: TRBD1; J gene: TRBJ2-7; CDR3 DNA: TGCGCCAGCAGTGCCCCCGTATGGACAGGGGTGTACGAGCAGTACTTC; CDR3 protein: CASSAPVWTGVYEQYF
clone size: .; V gene: TRBV20-1; D gene: .; J gene: TRBJ1-2; CDR3 DNA: TGCAGTGCTAGAGATCGGGTGAACAACTATGGCTACACCTTC; CDR3 protein: CSARDRVNNYGYTF
clone size: few; V gene: TRBV20-1; D gene: TRBD1; J gene: TRBJ2-5; CDR3 DNA: TGCAGTGCTAGAGATGGGGGACAGGGGTACCAAGAGACCCAGTACTTC; CDR3 protein: CSARDGGQGYQETQYF
clone size: once; V gene: TRBV6-4; D gene: .; J gene: TRBJ1-2; CDR3 DNA: TGTGCCAGCAGTGACGGAGAGACAGACGGATATGGCTACACCTTC; CDR3 protein: CASSDGETDGYGYTF
clone size: .; V gene: TRBV19; D gene: .; J gene: TRBJ1-2; CDR3 DNA: TGTGCCAGTAGCGACAGTTCCCATCCCTATGGCTACACCTTC; CDR3 protein: CASSDSSHPYGYTF
clone size: few; V gene: TRBV7-9; D gene: .; J gene: TRBJ1-1; CDR3 DNA: TGTGCCAGCAGCTTAGTGGTCATGAACACTGAAGCTTTCTTT; CDR3 protein: CASSLVVMNTEAFF
clone size: .; V gene: TRBV28; D gene: .; J gene: TRBJ2-1; CDR3 DNA: TGTGCCAGCAGTAGACTCTATGGTGAGCAGTTCTTC; CDR3 protein: CASSRLYGEQFF
clone size: few; V gene: TRBV7-2; D gene: TRBD1; J gene: TRBJ2-3; CDR3 DNA: TGTGCCAGCAGCTTACGGGACAGTGACACAGATACGCAGTATTTT; CDR3 protein: CASSLRDSDTDTQYF
clone size: .; V gene: TRBV2; D gene: .; J gene: TRBJ1-1; CDR3 DNA: TGTGCCAGCAGTGAATCGGGGGAAACTGAAGCTTTCTTT; CDR3 protein: CASSESGETEAFF
clone size: .; V gene: TRBV28; D gene: .; J gene: TRBJ1-5; CDR3 DNA: TGTGCCAGCAGCCGGTCCCCCAGTCAGCCCCAGCATTTT; CDR3 protein: CASSRSPSQPQHF
clone size: .; V gene: TRBV20-1; D gene: TRBD1; J gene: TRBJ1-1; CDR3 DNA: TGCAGTGCTAGCGGGACAGGGGCTGCGAACACTGAAGCTTTCTTT; CDR3 protein: CSASGTGAANTEAFF
clone size: few; V gene: TRBV6-2/TRBV6-3; D gene: .; J gene: TRBJ1-1; CDR3 DNA: TGTGCCAGCAGTTACTTTGGGTCCACTGAAGCTTTCTTT; CDR3 protein: CASSYFGSTEAFF
clone size: few; V gene: TRBV4-3; D gene: .; J gene: TRBJ1-6; CDR3 DNA: TGCGCCAGCAGCCAAGCCATACAGGGCGACCTCTATAATTCACCCCTCCACTTT; CDR3 protein: CASSQAIQGDLYNSPLHF
clone size: .; V gene: TRBV10-2; D gene: TRBD2; J gene: TRBJ2-5; CDR3 DNA: TGCGCCAGCAGTCTAACTAGCGGGAGGGCCGTTTCACGAGAGACCCAGTACTTC; CDR3 protein: CASSLTSGRAVSRETQYF
clone size: .; V gene: TRBV6-1; D gene: TRBD1; J gene: TRBJ1-2; CDR3 DNA: TGTGCCAGCAGTGGCGGGACAGGGCTCTATGGCTACACCTTC; CDR3 protein: CASSGGTGLYGYTF
clone size: .; V gene: TRBV20-1; D gene: .; J gene: TRBJ2-5; CDR3 DNA: TGCAGTGCTAGACCCCCGGCTGATCAAGAGACCCAGTACTTC; CDR3 protein: CSARPPADQETQYF
clone size: few; V gene: TRBV7-9; D gene: .; J gene: TRBJ2-7; CDR3 DNA: TGTGCCAGCAGCTTAGGTCTGGCTTCCTACGAGCAGTACTTC; CDR3 protein: CASSLGLASYEQYF
clone size: once; V gene: TRBV11-2; D gene: .; J gene: TRBJ2-7; CDR3 DNA: TGTGCCAGCAGCTTATCTCCGGGAGCCTACGAGCAGTACTTC; CDR3 protein: CASSLSPGAYEQYF
clone size: few; V gene: TRBV27; D gene: TRBD2; J gene: TRBJ2-1; CDR3 DNA: TGTGCCAGCAGTCTCCGGACTAGTAATGAGCAGTTCTTC; CDR3 protein: CASSLRTSNEQFF
clone size: .; V gene: TRBV20-1; D gene: TRBD1; J gene: TRBJ2-7; CDR3 DNA: TGCAGTGCGCCGGGACAGGGGTATCGCGAGCAGTACTTC; CDR3 protein: CSAPGQGYREQYF
clone size: .; V gene: TRBV11-2; D gene: .; J gene: TRBJ1-6; CDR3 DNA: TGTGCCAGCAGCCCCCTGTGGGATAATTCACCCCTCCACTTT; CDR3 protein: CASSPLWDNSPLHF
clone size: few; V gene: TRBV20-1; D gene: TRBD2; J gene: TRBJ2-3; CDR3 DNA: TGCAGTTTAGCGGGGGGGTTCCTCGGGACAGATACGCAGTATTTT; CDR3 protein: CSLAGGFLGTDTQYF
clone size: .; V gene: TRBV6-1; D gene: .; J gene: TRBJ2-7; CDR3 DNA: TGTGCCAGCAGTGCGGGACTTTACTACGAGCAGTACTTC; CDR3 protein: CASSAGLYYEQYF